This T cell receptor beta chain comes out of a study of PD-1 blockade in classical Hodgkin lymphoma. Generated by immunoSEQ multiplex PCR, the TCRdb table keeps only in-frame clones and is missing some. The profile shows about 39,000 clones, 70% to 80% of them singletons. About this clone: Its antigen remains unidentified.

Trimming removed 6 bases at V and 7 bases at J, with 15 bases between. Looked up from germline, CDR1 is LNHDA and CDR2 is SQIVND (reference sequence). The CDR3 sequence is 13 residues long. The time point is: cycle 4 day 1 (C4D1), after 5 to 7 weeks of nivolumab. The patients all showed relapse after autologous stem cell transplantation, while their brentuximab vedotin exposure varied. Study-wide findings and caveats: Baseline TCR diversity was reportedly lower in newly diagnosed patients than in healthy donors. It was reported as lower still in relapsed/refractory patients. Baseline diversity resembling that of newly diagnosed patients was seen in complete responders. Patients who initiated nivolumab within 1 year of ASCT were excluded. Significantly greater TCR diversity emerged by C4D1 in CD4+ cells but not CD8+ cells.

The chain uses TRBV19 and TRBJ1-2, with no clear D. The clonotype comes from a human donor with classical Hodgkin lymphoma. Sequenced material: peripheral blood mononuclear cells (PBMCs), taken before the fourth cycle of nivolumab. DNA of the CDR3: TGTGCCAGTAGCCCAGAACCTCTGGGTGGCTACACCTTC. Protein: CASSPEPLGGYTF.